This TCR beta chain is from a study of blood T cells in healthy people across ages. Study-level findings and limits: Diversity of TCR beta per million T cells declined in a roughly linear way with age. Lack of knowledge of donor CMV status possibly confounded expanded clonotype changes.

No fewer than 6 million PBMCs went into each sample. It was with a sample-barcoded 5' primer and a J-beta primer mix that a second PCR of about 7 to 12 cycles was run. TCRdb reanalysed the 5' RACE reads using MiXCR and keeps one entry per CDR3 protein. The repertoire holds 380,000 or so distinct CDR3 sequences, over 45% seen once, with under 65% in the top ten. With regard to this clonotype: Its specificity is unknown.

The CDR3 spans 14 residues. Germline V CDR1 and CDR2: DFQATT, SNEGSKA (reference sequence). V was clipped by 4 bases and J by 4 bases; unmatched bases: 7. The chain joins TRBV20-1 to TRBJ2-3, with TRBD1 matching over 8 bases. The sequence came from a man between 60 and 75 years old in good health. Input material: blood. The chain's CDR3 is CSATRTGLADTQYF. CDR3 nucleotide sequence: TGCAGTGCTACCCGGACAGGGCTCGCAGATACGCAGTATTTT.